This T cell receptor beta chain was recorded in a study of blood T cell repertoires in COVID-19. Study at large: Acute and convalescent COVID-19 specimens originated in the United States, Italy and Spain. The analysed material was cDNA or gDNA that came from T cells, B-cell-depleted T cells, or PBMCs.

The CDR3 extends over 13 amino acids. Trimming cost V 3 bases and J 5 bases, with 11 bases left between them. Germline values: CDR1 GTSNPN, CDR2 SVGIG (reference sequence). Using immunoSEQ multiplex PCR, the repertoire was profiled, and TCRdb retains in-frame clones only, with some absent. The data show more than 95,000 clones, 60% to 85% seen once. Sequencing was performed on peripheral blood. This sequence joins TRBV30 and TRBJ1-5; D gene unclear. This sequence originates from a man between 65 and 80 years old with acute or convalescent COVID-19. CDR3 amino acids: CAWRRTLDQPQHF. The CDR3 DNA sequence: TGTGCCTGGAGGAGGACTTTGGATCAGCCCCAGCATTTT.